This entry concerns a single T cell receptor beta chain. Its antigen is as yet unknown. The table came from immunoSEQ multiplex PCR; TCRdb's copy has only in-frame clones and leaves some out. The profile shows around 42,000 clones, 80% to 90% of them singletons. Germline CDR1 SGHAT, CDR2 FQNNGV. CDR3 length equals 14 residues. J was trimmed by 6 bases and V by 5 bases; bases with no gene match: 7. The sample belongs to a study of a mutant IDH1 vaccine in newly diagnosed glioma. Time point given: week 5, during vaccination. Doses comprised 300 ug of mutant IDH1 20-mer peptide each, plus topical imiquimod.

J is TRBJ2-1 and V is TRBV11-2; TRBD1 matches 7 bases. The sequence came from a man aged 40-49 years with glioma. The sequencing used PBMCs, collected from a glioma patient whose treatment included an IDH1 peptide vaccine. The CDR3 loop is CASSLTGWVNEQFF. The CDR3 nucleotides are TGTGCCAGCAGCCTGACAGGGTGGGTCAATGAGCAGTTCTTC.